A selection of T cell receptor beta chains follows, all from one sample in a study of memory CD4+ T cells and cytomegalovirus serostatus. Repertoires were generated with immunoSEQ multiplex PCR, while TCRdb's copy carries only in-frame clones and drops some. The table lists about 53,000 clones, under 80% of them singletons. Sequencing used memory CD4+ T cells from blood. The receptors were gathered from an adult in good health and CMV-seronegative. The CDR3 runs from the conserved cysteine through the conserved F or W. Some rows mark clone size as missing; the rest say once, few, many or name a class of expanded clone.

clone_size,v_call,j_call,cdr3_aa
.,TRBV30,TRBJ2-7,CAWSAGQLVSEQYF
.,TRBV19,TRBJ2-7,CASSIEQASSYEQYF
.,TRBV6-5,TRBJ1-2,CASSLDSNYGYTF
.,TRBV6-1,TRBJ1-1,CASTPRVTEAFF
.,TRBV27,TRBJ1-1,CASSLRDPDRGRVGLTFF
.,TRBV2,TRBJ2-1,CASSTGAQFF
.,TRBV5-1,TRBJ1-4,CASSLSNGQNEKLFF
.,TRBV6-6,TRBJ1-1,CASSYTSTGSTEAFF
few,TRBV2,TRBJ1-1,CATWRWTEAFF
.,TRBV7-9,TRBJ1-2,CASSSKGTVYGYTF
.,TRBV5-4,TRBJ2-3,CASTLDISSTDTQYF
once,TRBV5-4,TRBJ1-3,CATPPGNTIYF
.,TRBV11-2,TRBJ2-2,CASSYTGTGELFF
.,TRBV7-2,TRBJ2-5,CASSRGLAGAQETQYF
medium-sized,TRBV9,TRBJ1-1,CASSVVPNTEAFF
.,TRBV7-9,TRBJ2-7,CASSLAHLTVRVSYEQYF
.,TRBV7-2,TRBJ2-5,CASSSTSAGETQYF
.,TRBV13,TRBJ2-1,CASSRGSYNEQFF
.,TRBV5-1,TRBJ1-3,CASSASTGGVGNTIYF
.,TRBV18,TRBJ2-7,CASSPLDILGEQYF
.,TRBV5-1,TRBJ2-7,CASSPGPPLTYEQYF
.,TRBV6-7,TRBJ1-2,CASSYLAKRGYTF
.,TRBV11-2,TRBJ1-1,CASSLAGLMNTEAFF
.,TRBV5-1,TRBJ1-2,CASRGANYGYTF
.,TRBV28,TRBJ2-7,CASSFLASKPGQADYEQYF
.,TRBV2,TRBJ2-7,CASIWGSAAPYEQYF
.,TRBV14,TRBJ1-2,CASSQDRLYGYTF
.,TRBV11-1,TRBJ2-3,CASRMGGGLTDTQYF
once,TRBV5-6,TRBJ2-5,CASSPNFSFETQYF
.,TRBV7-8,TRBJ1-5,CASSGSDNQPQHF
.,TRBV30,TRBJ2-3,CAWRGPIRDTQYF
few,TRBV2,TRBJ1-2,CASSDWGTNYGYTF
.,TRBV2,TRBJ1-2,CASSEALAGWTYGYTF
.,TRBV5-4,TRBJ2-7,CASSPTDGYLNEQYF
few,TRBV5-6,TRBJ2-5,CASSLFTGGETQYF
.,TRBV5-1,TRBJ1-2,CASRTLSGSYGYTF
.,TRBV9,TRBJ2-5,CASSVLAGDQETQYF